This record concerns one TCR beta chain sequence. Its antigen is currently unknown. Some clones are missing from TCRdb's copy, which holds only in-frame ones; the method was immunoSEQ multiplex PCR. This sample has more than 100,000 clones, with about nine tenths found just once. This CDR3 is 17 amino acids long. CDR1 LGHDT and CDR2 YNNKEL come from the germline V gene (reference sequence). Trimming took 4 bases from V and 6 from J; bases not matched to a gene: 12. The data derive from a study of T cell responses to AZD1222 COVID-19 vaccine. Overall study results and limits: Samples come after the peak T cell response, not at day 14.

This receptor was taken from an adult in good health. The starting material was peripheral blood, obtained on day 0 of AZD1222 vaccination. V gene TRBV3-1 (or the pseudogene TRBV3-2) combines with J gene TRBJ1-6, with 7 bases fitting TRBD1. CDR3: CASSLSPGTAFNSPLHF. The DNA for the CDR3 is TGTGCCAGCAGCCTGTCACCCGGGACAGCCTTTAATTCACCCCTCCACTTT.